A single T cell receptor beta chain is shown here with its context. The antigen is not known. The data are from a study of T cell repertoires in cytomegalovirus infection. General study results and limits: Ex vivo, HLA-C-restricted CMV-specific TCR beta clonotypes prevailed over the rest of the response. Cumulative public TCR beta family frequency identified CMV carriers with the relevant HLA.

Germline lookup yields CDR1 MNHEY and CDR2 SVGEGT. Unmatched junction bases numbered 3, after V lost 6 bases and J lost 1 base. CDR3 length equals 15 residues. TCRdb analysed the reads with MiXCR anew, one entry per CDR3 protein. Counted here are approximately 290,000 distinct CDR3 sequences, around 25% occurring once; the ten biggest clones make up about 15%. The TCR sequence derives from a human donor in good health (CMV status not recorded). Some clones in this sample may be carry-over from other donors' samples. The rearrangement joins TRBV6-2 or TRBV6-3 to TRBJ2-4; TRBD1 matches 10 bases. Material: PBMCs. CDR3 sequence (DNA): TGTGCCAGCAGACGACAGGGGGCGGCCAAAAACATTCAGTACTTC. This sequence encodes CASRRQGAAKNIQYF.